A selection of T cell receptor beta chains follows, all from one sample in a study of T-cell reconstitution after alpha-beta-depleted transplantation in children. TCRdb processed the PCR reads anew with MiXCR; each CDR3 protein has one entry. The sample includes some 500,000 distinct CDR3 sequences, about 17% of them seen just once. This sample comprised PBMCs from the stem cell graft donor, obtained from the stem cell graft. The origin of the receptors is a human donor who donated a stem cell graft to a child with acute lymphoblastic leukemia. CDR3s include the opening cysteine and the closing phenylalanine or tryptophan. D genes are given only for firm matches. Size tells how often a clone was seen (once, few, many) or the class of an expanded clone, and some rows leave it out.

v_gene,abundance,j_gene,d_gene,CDR3aa,CDR3nt
TRBV20-1,many,TRBJ2-4,-,CSARKEGRYIQYF,TGCAGTGCTAGGAAAGAGGGGAGATACATTCAGTACTTC
TRBV12-3/TRBV12-4,few,TRBJ1-2,TRBD1,CASSSGGAGGYTF,TGTGCCAGCAGTTCAGGGGGCGCGGGGGGCTACACCTTC
TRBV29-1,-,TRBJ2-1,TRBD1,CSVEEGTGNNEQFF,TGCAGCGTTGAAGAGGGGACAGGGAACAATGAGCAGTTCTTC
TRBV20-1,-,TRBJ1-2,-,CSASGANYGYTF,TGCAGTGCTTCAGGGGCTAACTATGGCTACACCTTC
TRBV7-3,-,TRBJ2-7,TRBD1,CASSPRGQTSYEQYF,TGTGCCAGCAGCCCCAGGGGACAGACGTCCTACGAGCAGTACTTC
TRBV5-1,-,TRBJ1-1,-,CASSLGGISNTEAFF,TGCGCCAGCAGCTTGGGGGGGATTTCGAACACTGAAGCTTTCTTT
TRBV19,few,TRBJ2-5,-,CASSFRDASQETQYF,TGTGCCAGTAGTTTCCGGGACGCCAGTCAAGAGACCCAGTACTTC
TRBV5-6,few,TRBJ2-7,-,CASSLFAHEQYF,TGTGCCAGCAGCTTGTTTGCTCACGAGCAGTACTTC
TRBV13,-,TRBJ2-3,TRBD2,CASSFASGGGTDTQYF,TGTGCCAGCAGCTTCGCTAGCGGAGGGGGCACAGATACGCAGTATTTT
TRBV5-6,-,TRBJ1-1,-,CASSLAPDTEAFF,TGTGCCAGCAGCTTGGCCCCCGACACTGAAGCTTTCTTT
TRBV13,-,TRBJ2-3,TRBD2,CPTGGGGQKYTQYF,TGTCCCACCGGGGGGGGAGGGCAAAAATATACGCAGTATTTT
TRBV15,few,TRBJ2-7,-,CATREGLEGSYEQYF,TGTGCCACCAGAGAAGGACTGGAGGGATCATACGAGCAGTACTTC
TRBV7-9,-,TRBJ1-2,TRBD1,CASSSSLPGQYGYTF,TGTGCCAGCAGCTCGTCCTTACCGGGACAGTATGGCTACACCTTC
TRBV5-1,-,TRBJ1-5,-,CASSYGLNQPQHF,TGCGCCAGCAGCTACGGACTTAATCAGCCCCAGCATTTT
TRBV11-2,few,TRBJ2-5,TRBD1,CASSLTGGPPYF,TGTGCCAGCAGCTTGACAGGGGGCCCTCCGTACTTC
TRBV29-1,-,TRBJ1-1,-,CSVEGALRGTEAFF,TGCAGCGTTGAAGGGGCCCTCCGGGGTACTGAAGCTTTCTTT
TRBV9,few,TRBJ2-1,TRBD2,CASSPPGLADNEQFF,TGTGCCAGCAGCCCGCCGGGACTAGCGGACAATGAGCAGTTCTTC
TRBV6-5,-,TRBJ1-1,-,CASRPGALEPEAFF,TGTGCCAGCAGGCCCGGGGCCCTGGAGCCTGAAGCTTTCTTT
TRBV5-4,few,TRBJ2-1,-,CASSWRTGNNEQFF,TGTGCCAGCAGCTGGAGGACTGGCAACAATGAGCAGTTCTTC
TRBV3-1,few,TRBJ2-3,-,CASSQEGFKDTQYF,TGTGCCAGCAGCCAAGAAGGCTTCAAAGATACGCAGTATTTT
TRBV5-1,once,TRBJ2-1,-,CASTQPGVNGQFF,TGCGCCAGCACCCAACCTGGGGTCAATGGGCAGTTCTTC
TRBV9,-,TRBJ1-2,TRBD1,CASSVSPGGRVGYTF,TGTGCCAGCAGCGTATCTCCAGGGGGAAGGGTCGGCTACACCTTC
TRBV4-1,few,TRBJ2-7,TRBD2,CASSQLTSVPYEQYF,TGCGCCAGCAGCCAACTCACTAGCGTGCCCTACGAGCAGTACTTC
TRBV5-8,few,TRBJ2-5,-,CASSFRTVQETQYF,TGTGCCAGCAGCTTCCGGACGGTCCAAGAGACCCAGTACTTC
TRBV4-1,few,TRBJ2-3,TRBD2,CASSQMGGADTQYF,TGCGCCAGCAGCCAGATGGGGGGGGCAGATACGCAGTATTTT
TRBV6-1,-,TRBJ1-2,TRBD1,CASSGTGEGGYTF,TGTGCCAGTTCCGGGACAGGGGAAGGTGGCTACACCTTC
TRBV5-6,-,TRBJ2-1,-,CATEGSSYNEQFF,TGTGCCACCGAGGGGAGCTCCTACAATGAGCAGTTCTTC
TRBV5-1,once,TRBJ1-2,-,CASSLAGREHYGYTF,TGCGCCAGCAGCTTGGCCGGCAGGGAACACTATGGCTACACCTTC
TRBV6-5,-,TRBJ1-2,-,CASSYVDGGGYGYTF,TGTGCCAGCAGTTACGTCGATGGGGGGGGCTATGGCTACACCTTC
TRBV27,few,TRBJ2-7,-,CASNRGPYSYEQYF,TGTGCCAGCAACAGAGGGCCGTACTCCTACGAGCAGTACTTC
TRBV28,-,TRBJ2-2,-,CASMHPPGTGELFF,TGTGCCAGCATGCACCCCCCGGGTACCGGGGAGCTGTTTTTT
TRBV29-1,-,TRBJ2-2,-,CSVAGLNTGELFF,TGCAGCGTTGCCGGGCTGAATACCGGGGAGCTGTTTTTT
TRBV6-1,-,TRBJ2-7,-,CASSEGGAGSYEQYF,TGTGCCAGCAGTGAAGGGGGGGCAGGGTCCTACGAGCAGTACTTC
TRBV12-3/TRBV12-4,many,TRBJ1-2,TRBD1,CASSRDRLYGYTF,TGTGCCAGCAGTCGGGACAGGCTCTATGGCTACACCTTC
TRBV4-1,-,TRBJ2-5,-,CASSQDPGLHGWETQYF,TGCGCCAGCAGCCAAGATCCGGGACTCCACGGATGGGAGACCCAGTACTTC
TRBV15,few,TRBJ2-2,-,CATSRDIIDVGKGELFF,TGTGCCACCAGCAGAGATATTATAGACGTCGGGAAAGGGGAGCTGTTTTTT
TRBV7-8,-,TRBJ2-5,-,CASCRPLRSQETQYF,TGTGCCAGCTGCCGGCCTCTCAGGAGTCAAGAGACCCAGTACTTC
TRBV7-8,-,TRBJ2-7,-,CASSKGHREQYF,TGTGCCAGCAGCAAGGGTCATCGCGAGCAGTACTTC
TRBV5-1,-,TRBJ2-1,TRBD1,CASSVRTGGGYNEQFF,TGCGCCAGCAGCGTAAGGACAGGGGGAGGCTACAATGAGCAGTTCTTC
TRBV12-3/TRBV12-4,-,TRBJ2-1,-,CASTYPWGSQQFF,TGTGCCAGCACTTACCCCTGGGGGTCACAGCAGTTCTTC
TRBV7-8,-,TRBJ2-7,-,CASSLVSWDSYEQYF,TGTGCCAGCAGCTTAGTCTCCTGGGATTCCTACGAGCAGTACTTC
TRBV5-1,few,TRBJ1-2,TRBD1,CATKTGQGDGYTF,TGCGCCACAAAAACCGGACAGGGGGACGGCTACACCTTC
TRBV5-1,few,TRBJ1-3,-,CASSLASVYGNTIYF,TGCGCCAGCAGCTTGGCCTCCGTTTATGGAAACACCATATATTTT
TRBV19,few,TRBJ2-4,-,CASSPLPGTSNIQYF,TGTGCCAGTAGTCCTCTTCCCGGGACAAGCAACATTCAGTACTTC
TRBV29-1,few,TRBJ1-1,-,CSVEGGEGSNTEAFF,TGCAGCGTTGAAGGGGGCGAAGGTTCGAACACTGAAGCTTTCTTT
TRBV5-1,-,TRBJ2-1,TRBD1,CASSWDVRDRVRDNEQFF,TGCGCCAGCAGCTGGGATGTTCGGGACAGGGTTAGGGACAATGAGCAGTTCTTC
TRBV7-9,-,TRBJ1-1,TRBD1,CASSSVLTGERAEAFF,TGTGCCAGCAGCTCAGTTCTTACAGGGGAAAGGGCTGAAGCTTTCTTT
TRBV12-3/TRBV12-4,few,TRBJ2-4,-,CASSPSGGNIQYF,TGTGCCAGCAGCCCGAGTGGGGGGAACATTCAGTACTTC
TRBV5-6,-,TRBJ2-1,-,CASSLVGASRFF,TGTGCCAGCAGCTTGGTAGGGGCTTCTCGGTTCTTC
TRBV13,-,TRBJ1-2,-,CASSLAAGVSYTF,TGTGCCAGCAGCTTAGCGGCAGGGGTCAGCTACACCTTC
TRBV27,many,TRBJ2-1,-,CASSLSGEQFF,TGTGCCAGCAGTTTATCAGGGGAGCAGTTCTTC
TRBV21-1,many,TRBJ2-1,-,CASSGDRTGGVYNEQFF,TGTGCCAGCAGCGGCGATAGGACAGGCGGAGTATACAATGAGCAGTTCTTC
TRBV29-1,few,TRBJ1-5,-,CSVGNSNQPQHF,TGCAGCGTTGGGAATAGCAATCAGCCCCAGCATTTT
TRBV12-3/TRBV12-4,-,TRBJ2-5,-,CASSLGGPPQETQYF,TGTGCCAGCAGTTTAGGCGGGCCGCCCCAAGAGACCCAGTACTTC
TRBV19,once,TRBJ1-5,-,CASSTRRMSNQPQHF,TGTGCCAGTAGTACTCGACGGATGAGCAATCAGCCCCAGCATTTT
TRBV7-2,-,TRBJ1-3,TRBD1,CASSFYRGLSGNTIYF,TGTGCCAGCAGCTTCTACAGGGGCCTCTCTGGAAACACCATATATTTT
TRBV12-3/TRBV12-4,-,TRBJ2-1,TRBD2,CASSFFAGVGNEQFF,TGTGCCAGCAGTTTCTTTGCGGGAGTTGGGAATGAGCAGTTCTTC
TRBV12-3/TRBV12-4,-,TRBJ2-7,-,CASSALGPNYEQYF,TGTGCCAGCAGTGCTCTCGGACCGAACTACGAGCAGTACTTC
TRBV18,-,TRBJ2-2,TRBD2,CASSGAAGGLAELFF,TGTGCCAGCTCTGGAGCAGCGGGAGGGCTCGCGGAGCTGTTTTTT
TRBV6-4,-,TRBJ2-3,-,CATGRGWGDTQYF,TGTGCCACCGGACGCGGGTGGGGAGATACGCAGTATTTT